This T cell receptor beta chain came from a study of T cells in Graves' hyperthyroidism and ophthalmopathy. As for the study in general: Prior to any treatment, at the point of initial diagnosis, peripheral blood was collected.

General study results and limits: Within blood appeared most thyroid clonotypes that had expanded above 0.001.

This clonotype was seen a few times. Its specificity is unknown. RNA transcripts served as the template for amplifying TCR beta CDR3 regions. First-round RT-PCR of the TCR CDR3 relied on the HTBI primer set. TCRdb re-analysed the multiplex PCR reads in MiXCR, keeping a single row per CDR3 protein. The sample has 600,000 to 850,000 distinct CDR3 sequences, around 20% seen once. The source material was blood. This clonotype originated in a woman in her fifties or sixties with Graves' hyperthyroidism that later progressed to Graves' ophthalmopathy.

CDR3: CASRGTISYEQYF. The CDR3 bases are TGCGCCAGCAGGGGGACTATATCCTACGAGCAGTACTTC. The genes are TRBV10-2 and TRBJ2-7, with 7 bases matching TRBD2. Losses at the gene ends were 6 bases for V and 1 base for J; bases not matched to a gene: 3. The germline V gene encodes CDR1 WSHSY and CDR2 SAAADI. The CDR3 runs 13 residues.